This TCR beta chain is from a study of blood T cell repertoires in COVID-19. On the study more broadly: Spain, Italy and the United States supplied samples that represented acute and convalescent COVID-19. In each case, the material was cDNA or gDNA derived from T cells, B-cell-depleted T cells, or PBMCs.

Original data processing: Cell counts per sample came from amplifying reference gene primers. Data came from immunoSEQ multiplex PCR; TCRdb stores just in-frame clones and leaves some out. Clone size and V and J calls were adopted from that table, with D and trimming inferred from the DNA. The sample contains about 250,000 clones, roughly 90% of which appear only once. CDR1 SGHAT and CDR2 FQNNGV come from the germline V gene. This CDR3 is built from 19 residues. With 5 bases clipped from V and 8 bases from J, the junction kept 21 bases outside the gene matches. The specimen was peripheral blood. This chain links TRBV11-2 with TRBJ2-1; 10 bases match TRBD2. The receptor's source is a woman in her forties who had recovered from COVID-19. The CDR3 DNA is TGTGCCAGCAGCCAGATCCCCGGGACAGTCCTAGCGGGAGCCGATGAGCAGTTCTTC. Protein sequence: CASSQIPGTVLAGADEQFF.